This is a list of T cell receptor beta chains from one sample in a study of blood T cell repertoires in COVID-19. This table comes from immunoSEQ multiplex PCR, and its TCRdb copy is limited to in-frame clones, with some not included. The sample contains around 250,000 clones, 75% to 90% of which appear only once. The sequenced sample consisted of PBMCs or T cells enriched from blood (not recorded which). The receptors stem from a woman in her fifties or sixties who had recovered from COVID-19. Each CDR3 is given with its conserved first and last residue. A D gene is named only where the DNA matches it firmly. The size of a clone is reported for some rows only, either as once, few or many, or as a class for expanded clones.

j_call,d_call,clone_size,v_call,cdr3_aa,cdr3_nt
TRBJ2-1,TRBD2,.,TRBV5-1,CASSLEASGYSYNEQFF,TGCGCCAGCAGCTTGGAGGCTAGCGGATACTCCTACAATGAGCAGTTCTTC
TRBJ1-2,TRBD1,.,TRBV4-2,CASSQKPGQGVYGYTF,TGTGCCAGCAGCCAAAAACCGGGACAGGGAGTTTATGGCTACACCTTC
TRBJ2-1,TRBD2,.,TRBV20-1,CSASKREVSYNEQFF,TGCAGTGCTAGTAAGCGGGAGGTCTCCTACAATGAGCAGTTCTTC
TRBJ2-1,TRBD2,.,TRBV19,CASSPLAGNEQFF,TGTGCCAGTAGCCCTCTAGCGGGGAATGAGCAGTTCTTC
TRBJ2-5,TRBD2,.,TRBV10-3,CAISALAGVEETQYF,TGTGCCATCAGTGCCCTAGCGGGAGTCGAAGAGACCCAGTACTTC
TRBJ2-7,.,.,TRBV6-5,CASSPSGYEQYF,TGTGCCAGCAGTCCCTCGGGATACGAGCAGTACTTC
TRBJ1-2,.,.,TRBV27,CASSLEPRNYGYTF,TGTGCCAGCAGTTTAGAACCGAGAAACTATGGCTACACCTTC
TRBJ2-3,TRBD1,.,TRBV6-5,CASNQGGYTDTQYF,TGTGCCAGCAACCAAGGGGGCTACACAGATACGCAGTATTTT
TRBJ1-3,TRBD1,.,TRBV4-1,CASSHQGGTSSGNTIYF,TGCGCCAGCAGCCACCAAGGGGGCACTAGCTCTGGAAACACCATATATTTT
TRBJ1-2,TRBD1,.,TRBV5-1,CASSLAGQGPDYGYTF,TGCGCCAGCAGCTTGGCAGGACAGGGGCCCGACTATGGCTACACCTTC
TRBJ2-7,TRBD1,.,TRBV9,CASSTSGQGGSYEQYF,TGTGCCAGCAGCACAAGTGGACAGGGGGGATCCTACGAGCAGTACTTC
TRBJ2-3,TRBD2,.,TRBV27,CASSIRPPGLASTDTQYF,TGTGCCAGCAGTATACGTCCTCCGGGACTAGCGAGCACAGATACGCAGTATTTT
TRBJ2-6,.,.,TRBV7-2,CASSLGGPGPRGANVLTF,TGTGCCAGCAGCTTAGGAGGTCCAGGGCCCCGTGGGGCCAACGTCCTGACTTTC
TRBJ1-2,TRBD1,few,TRBV2,CASSPPGQGDYGYTF,TGTGCCAGCAGTCCCCCCGGACAGGGTGACTATGGCTACACCTTC
TRBJ2-1,TRBD1,.,TRBV10-3,CATSREGTGSTYNEQFF,TGTGCCACTAGTAGGGAGGGGACAGGGTCTACCTACAATGAGCAGTTCTTC
TRBJ1-4,TRBD1,.,TRBV7-9,CASSFPTGEVWEKLFF,TGTGCCAGCAGCTTCCCGACAGGGGAGGTTTGGGAAAAACTGTTTTTT
TRBJ1-5,.,.,TRBV3-1/TRBV3-2,CASSQGGGQPQHF,TGTGCCAGCAGCCAAGGCGGTGGGCAGCCCCAGCATTTT